One and the same sample provided the 28 T cell receptor beta chains below, sequenced in a study of spatial heterogeneity in lung cancer. TCRdb itself ran the 5' RACE reads through MiXCR, one entry per CDR3 protein. Counted here are under 40,000 distinct CDR3 sequences, around 5.8% occurring once; the ten biggest clones make up 11%. The time point is: sample taken at primary tumor resection. Whole RNA from tumor, nontumor lung or frozen PBMC was sequenced unsorted. The sample was PBMCs, taken at surgery. The source of these receptors is a male donor with early-stage non-small cell lung cancer.

This clonotype was observed at least ten times. CDR3 sequence (DNA): TGCGCCAGCAGCTTGGGGGAATCTAGCACAGATACGCAGTATTTT. This encodes CASSLGESSTDTQYF. The genes are TRBV5-1 and TRBJ2-3; the D is unclear. Germline CDR1 is SGHRS and CDR2 is YFSETQ. This CDR3 is 15 amino acids long. Trimming shortened V by 0 bases and J by 0 bases, and 8 bases separated the two germline ends.

Ten or more counts support this clonotype. The rearrangement joins TRBV7-9 to TRBJ1-2; D unclear. The germline V and J ends were trimmed by 5 bases and 2 bases, with 12 bases remaining between them. This CDR3 is built from 14 residues. Germline CDR1 and CDR2: SEHNR and FQNEAQ (reference sequence). CDR3 protein: CASSPPVGNYGYTF. CDR3 bases: TGTGCCAGCAGCCCCCCGGTAGGGAACTATGGCTACACCTTC. Looking up the rest from reference TRBV7-9 and TRBJ1-2 gives the full variable domain: DTGVSQNPRHKITKRGQNVTFRCDPISEHNRLYWYRQTLGQGPEFLTYFQNEAQLEKSRLLSDRFSAERPKGSFSTLEIQRTEQGDSAMYLCASSPPVGNYGYTFGSGTRLTVV.

In its sample, this clonotype was seen many times. The chain's CDR3 is CASIKGEGGEAFF. The CDR3 DNA reads as TGTGCCAGCATTAAGGGGGAGGGCGGTGAAGCTTTCTTT. This chain connects TRBV2 to TRBJ1-1; perhaps TRBD1 as D (6 bases). Germline CDR1 is SNHLY and CDR2 is FYNNEI. The CDR3 is 13 amino acids. Between the trimmed V and J ends, which lost 7 bases and 7 bases, there was a span of 16 bases. Complete variable domain (other parts from reference TRBV2 and TRBJ1-1): EPEVTQTPSHQVTQMGQEVILRCVPISNHLYFYWYRQILGQKVEFLVSFYNNEISEKSEIFDDQFSVERPDGSNFTLKIRSTKLEDSAMYFCASIKGEGGEAFFGQGTRLTVV.

The chain has TRBV19 and TRBJ2-7; D is perhaps TRBD2 (6 bases). CDR3 size: 18 residues. V lost 1 base, J lost 2 bases, and 21 bases lay in between. CDR1 LNHDA and CDR2 SQIVND come from the germline V gene (reference sequence). The CDR3 region has the DNA TGTGCCAGTAGTATAGTAGGATCGGCGCCCGGGAGAGCCTACGAGCAGTACTTC. Its translation is CASSIVGSAPGRAYEQYF. Combining the CDR3 with reference TRBV19 and TRBJ2-7 gives the whole variable domain DGGITQSPKYLFRKEGQNVTLSCEQNLNHDAMYWYRQDPGQGLRLIYYSQIVNDFQKGDIAEGYSVSREKKESFPLTVTSAQKNPTAFYLCASSIVGSAPGRAYEQYFGPGTRLTVT.

In its sample, this clonotype was seen a few times. The chain joins TRBV20-1 to TRBJ2-4; D assignment may be TRBD1 or TRBD2 (5 bases each). The ends were cut back, 2 bases at V and 4 bases at J, with 21 bases in the middle. Looked up from germline, CDR1 is DFQATT and CDR2 is SNEGSKA (reference sequence). The CDR3 covers 17 residues. The CDR3 spells CSARSSQGPMRKNIQYF. Written as DNA, the CDR3 is TGCAGTGCTAGATCTAGTCAGGGACCGATGAGGAAAAACATTCAGTACTTC.

Regarding this clonotype: The junction departs from germline at one end; a sequencing error may be responsible. The chain has TRBV6-5 and TRBJ2-5, with TRBD2 matching over 12 bases. Germline-derived CDR1 and CDR2 are MNHEY and SVGAGI. The CDR3 loop spans 15 amino acids. The CDR3 here is CGSSELAGGHETQYF. The CDR3, as DNA: TGTGGCAGCAGTGAGCTAGCGGGGGGGCACGAGACCCAGTACTTC.

The chain combines TRBV12-3 or TRBV12-4 with TRBJ2-3; possibly TRBD1 or TRBD2 for D (5 bases each). This CDR3 is 15 amino acids long. Trimming shortened V by 7 bases and J by 7 bases, and 21 bases separated the two germline ends. CDR3: CASTVEGPLLNTQYF. The CDR3, as DNA: TGTGCCAGCACCGTAGAGGGACCCCTCCTGAATACGCAGTATTTT.

This clonotype was seen repeatedly, ten times or more. V and J are TRBV29-1 and TRBJ1-1; 10 bases align to TRBD1. V lost 7 bases to trimming and J lost 1 base; unmatched junction nucleotides: 6. Germline-derived CDR1 and CDR2 are SQVTM and ANQGSEA. The length of the CDR3 is 14 residues. The chain's CDR3 is CSGRQGASNTEAFF. The CDR3 bases are TGCAGCGGAAGACAGGGGGCATCGAACACTGAAGCTTTCTTT.

This clonotype was seen repeatedly, ten times or more. The V and J genes are TRBV12-3 or TRBV12-4 and TRBJ1-5; 9 positions agree with TRBD1. CDR3 length: 15 amino acids. V lost 5 bases, J lost 2 bases, and 4 bases stayed unmatched. The CDR3 DNA follows: TGTGCCAGCAGTGCAACAGGGGGCCGCAATCAGCCCCAGCATTTT. Its translation is CASSATGGRNQPQHF.

The chain combines TRBV20-1 with TRBJ2-6; 12 bases map to TRBD2. The CDR3 covers 17 residues. Unmatched junction bases numbered 5, after V lost 1 base and J lost 4 bases. Germline V gives CDR1 DFQATT, CDR2 SNEGSKA (reference sequence). DNA for the CDR3: TGCAGTGCTAGAGGCGGGACTAGCGGGTTCGGGGCCAACGTCCTGACTTTC. It encodes CSARGGTSGFGANVLTF.

This clonotype was seen a few times. The rearrangement joins TRBV5-1 to TRBJ1-4, with 7 bases that match TRBD1. The CDR3 runs to 16 residues. V trimming: 3 bases; J trimming: 3 bases; junction bases outside the gene matches: 8. The germline gives CDR1 SGHRS, CDR2 YFSETQ. CDR3 in DNA: TGCGCCAGCAGCTCACAACCGACAGGGCCTAATGAAAAACTGTTTTTT. Encoded protein: CASSSQPTGPNEKLFF.

This clonotype was seen ten or more times. The chain links TRBV28 to TRBJ1-2; the D is unclear. Germline lookup yields CDR1 MDHEN and CDR2 SYDVKM. V was clipped by 3 bases and J by 3 bases, with 14 bases between them. The CDR3 totals 15 residues. Here the CDR3 DNA reads TGTGCCAGCAGTTTCACCCGGGTCTCTCACTATGGCTACACCTTC. Amino acids: CASSFTRVSHYGYTF.

This clonotype was recorded at least ten times. The chain joins TRBV12-3 or TRBV12-4 to TRBJ1-1; D is possibly TRBD1 (5 bases). V dropped 4 bases and J dropped 3 bases, with 12 bases sitting between them. The CDR3 has 14 residues. Written as DNA, the CDR3 is TGTGCCAGCAGTTCAAGGGGACGGGACACTGAAGCTTTCTTT. This gives the protein CASSSRGRDTEAFF.

This clonotype was counted only a few times. This sequence joins TRBV5-4 and TRBJ2-5; 9 bases match TRBD2. The CDR3 length is 14 residues. The junction had 6 bases not matched to a gene; V was cut back by 4 bases and J by 5 bases. The germline CDR1 and CDR2 sequences are SGHNT and YYREEE (reference sequence). CDR3 in amino acids: CASSPGTSSETQYF. The DNA of the CDR3 is TGTGCCAGCAGCCCCGGGACTAGCAGCGAGACCCAGTACTTC.

This CDR3 is CASSFRTSTDTQYF. In DNA form, the CDR3 reads TGTGCCAGCAGCTTCCGGACATCGACAGATACGCAGTATTTT. This chain uses TRBV5-6 with TRBJ2-3; D perhaps matches TRBD1 (5 bases). The CDR3 extends over 14 amino acids. In germline, CDR1 is SGHDT, CDR2 YYEEEE. V dropped 2 bases and J dropped 3 bases, with 10 bases sitting between them.

The V and J genes are TRBV6-5 and TRBJ1-1; maybe TRBD1 (5 bases). The CDR3 is 13 amino acids. Germline CDR1 and CDR2: MNHEY and SVGAGI. Deletions cut 6 bases from V and 5 bases from J, with 13 bases between. The CDR3 coding sequence is TGTGCCAGCAGGGGGTTGGGGCGGACTGAAGCTTTCTTT. This sequence encodes CASRGLGRTEAFF.

Points on this clonotype: It may be a read error: a sequence one base away is much more abundant. The V call is TRBV12-3 or TRBV12-4, the J call TRBJ1-5; 8 bases fit TRBD1. The CDR3 sequence is 16 residues long. J gave up 9 bases and V 0 bases, and 10 bases lay outside the gene matches. CDR3 DNA: TGTGCCAGCAGTTTAGCCTGGACAGGGAGGCAGTGGCCCCAGCATTTT. This encodes CASSLAWTGRQWPQHF.

This clonotype was recorded at least ten times. The J gene is TRBJ2-3, the V gene TRBV6-5; D remains ambiguous. Between the trimmed V and J ends, which lost 6 bases and 4 bases, there was a span of 8 bases. Germline CDR1 and CDR2: MNHEY and SVGAGI. The CDR3 sequence is 12 residues long. The CDR3 sequence: CASRQAPDTQYF. For the CDR3, the DNA is TGTGCCAGCAGACAAGCACCAGATACGCAGTATTTT.

Turning to this clonotype: With a much larger clone just one base away, this may be a read error. The chain carries TRBV11-2 and TRBJ1-2; D gene ambiguous. The CDR3 length is 12 residues. The germline V and J ends were trimmed by 8 bases and 4 bases, with 11 bases remaining between them. CDR1 is SGHAT and CDR2 is FQNNGV in the germline V gene. For the CDR3, the DNA is TGTGCCAGCGGCCCCTCCACCTATGGCTACACCTTC. This sequence encodes CASGPSTYGYTF.

This clonotype was picked up many times. V is TRBV12-3 or TRBV12-4 and J is TRBJ1-6, with D tentatively TRBD1 (5 bases). The CDR3 is made up of 14 amino acids. Between the trimmed V and J ends, which lost 1 base and 7 bases, there was a span of 8 bases. The CDR3 region is CASSLGRVNSPLHF. CDR3 in DNA: TGTGCCAGCAGTTTAGGCAGGGTCAATTCACCCCTCCACTTT.

The V gene is TRBV30, the J gene TRBJ1-6; D ambiguous. Germline loops: CDR1 GTSNPN, CDR2 SVGIG (reference sequence). The length of the CDR3 is 15 residues. With 2 bases removed from V and 7 bases from J, the gap between germline ends came to 15 bases. The CDR3 DNA reads as TGTGCCTGGAGTATCCGACAAGGTGGGAATTCACCCCTCCACTTT. It specifies CAWSIRQGGNSPLHF.

The table lists this clonotype with many counts. This chain connects TRBV12-3 or TRBV12-4 to TRBJ1-2, with D unresolved. Trimming stripped 7 bases from V and 4 bases from J, with 13 bases between. This CDR3 contains 13 residues. The DNA for the CDR3 is TGTGCCAGCACTACCAGACGGACCTATGGCTACACCTTC. Translation gives CASTTRRTYGYTF.

This clonotype was found a few times. The J gene is TRBJ2-7, the V gene TRBV7-9; 8 bases line up with TRBD1. Germline CDR1 reads SEHNR; CDR2 reads FQNEAQ (reference sequence). The CDR3 sequence is 14 residues long. V was clipped by 4 bases and J by 6 bases; unmatched bases: 8. The CDR3 is CASSYWTGQSEQYF. The CDR3 DNA reads as TGTGCCAGCAGCTATTGGACAGGGCAAAGCGAGCAGTACTTC.

A note on this clonotype: Mismatch with germline at one junction end may stem from a read error. The J gene is TRBJ1-4, the V gene TRBV6-1; 10 nucleotides match TRBD1. Germline V gives CDR1 MNHNS, CDR2 SASEGT. This CDR3 has 16 amino acids. The CDR3 loop reads CASSEARQGAKEKLFF. The CDR3 nucleotides are TGTGCCAGCAGTGAAGCGAGACAGGGGGCTAAAGAAAAACTGTTTTTT.

This sequence joins TRBV7-9 and TRBJ1-1, with a weak D call TRBD1 (6 bases). The CDR3 loop spans 17 amino acids. Trimming left V 1 base short and J 4 bases short, with 19 bases between. Germline values: CDR1 SEHNR, CDR2 FQNEAQ (reference sequence). DNA for the CDR3: TGTGCCAGCAGCTTAGATGATTTTTGGGGGGCGCCCACTGAAGCTTTCTTT. Encoded protein: CASSLDDFWGAPTEAFF.

This clonotype was recorded at least ten times. The chain is built from TRBV27 and TRBJ2-2; TRBD1 matches at 7 bases. The V gene's germline CDR1 is MNHEY and CDR2 SMNVEV (reference sequence). V trimming: 3 bases; J trimming: 7 bases; junction bases outside the gene matches: 8. This CDR3 has 15 residues. CDR3 residues: CASSFDRVWSGELFF. The CDR3 region has the DNA TGTGCCAGCAGTTTTGACAGGGTCTGGAGCGGGGAGCTGTTTTTT.

The gene calls are TRBV27 and TRBJ2-7; maybe TRBD1 (6 bases). The CDR3 has 16 amino acids. Germline-derived CDR1 and CDR2 are MNHEY and SMNVEV (reference sequence). The V end was cut by 5 bases, the J end by 2 bases, with 19 bases between. CDR3 amino acids: CASSLLGARSPYEQYF. In nucleotides, the CDR3 is TGTGCCAGCAGTCTTTTGGGGGCACGGAGTCCCTACGAGCAGTACTTC.

This clonotype was seen at least ten times. The CDR3 is CASTPYGASYNEQFF. The CDR3 DNA is TGTGCCAGCACCCCTTACGGAGCTTCGTACAATGAGCAGTTCTTC. The genes are TRBV7-2 and TRBJ2-1; D gene unclear. The germline V gene has CDR1 SGHTA and CDR2 FQGNSA. Between the trimmed V and J ends, which lost 7 bases and 4 bases, there was a span of 17 bases. This CDR3 comprises 15 residues.